This T cell receptor beta chain was documented in a study of control samples from healthy donors and cancer patients. In this sample, this clone turned up a few times. V lost 0 bases, J lost 6 bases, and 10 bases stayed unmatched. Germline CDR1 WSHSY, CDR2 SAAADI. This CDR3 region has 17 residues. Produced via immunoSEQ multiplex PCR; TCRdb's table is partial and in-frame only. This table has approximately 60,000 clones, around 93% appearing once. Specimen: PBMCs. The clonotype comes from a man aged 25 to 45 with colorectal cancer. The chain combines TRBV10-2 with TRBJ2-7, with TRBD2 identical over 11 bases. The CDR3 DNA sequence: TGCGCCAGCAGTGAGTCCGGTTTAGCGGGGGGGCCGAGCGAGCAGTACTTC. It translates to CASSESGLAGGPSEQYF.